Described below is a single T cell receptor (beta chain) sequence and its context. Profiling relied on immunoSEQ multiplex PCR, and the TCRdb table lists in-frame clones only, not all of them. The sample holds roughly 120,000 clones, about nine tenths seen once. This sample was included in a study of blood T cell repertoires in COVID-19. As for the study in general: Acute-phase and convalescent COVID-19 samples originated in the United States, Italy and Spain.

With 1 base removed from V and 4 bases from J, the gap between germline ends came to 10 bases. The germline V gene encodes CDR1 SGHVS and CDR2 FQNEAQ. The CDR3 is 14 residues long. The TCR originated in a woman in her 70s with acute or convalescent COVID-19. What was sequenced was peripheral blood. This rearrangement joins TRBV7-8 to TRBJ2-5; weak D call: TRBD1 (5 bases). The CDR3 is CASSLGQGAETQYF. The CDR3 coding sequence is TGTGCCAGCAGCTTAGGGCAGGGCGCAGAGACCCAGTACTTC.